A single sample gave rise to the 26 T cell receptor beta chains below, sequenced in a study of CD8 T cells in Susac syndrome. The RNA, roughly 0.5 to 1 ug, was put through reverse transcription using random hexamers. Each CDR3 protein is one row after TCRdb ran MiXCR on the immunoSEQ multiplex PCR reads. The sample contains some 110,000 distinct CDR3 sequences, 94% of which appear only once. The material sequenced was CD8+ T cells from PBMCs. The receptor source for this set is a human donor with Susac syndrome.

V usage is TRBV13 and J usage is TRBJ1-2; no reliable D call. The germline CDR1 and CDR2 sequences are PRHDT and FYEKMQ (reference sequence). The CDR3 consists of 17 residues. V lost 5 bases and J lost 4, with 23 bases in between. CDR3 DNA: TGTGCCAGCAGCCAACATATAAATCTAAGGGATCCCTATGGCTACACCTTC. Its translation: CASSQHINLRDPYGYTF.

The V gene is TRBV20-1, the J gene TRBJ2-7; 7 bases align to TRBD1. CDR3 length: 14 residues. Trimming cost V 6 bases and J 0 bases; bases outside gene matches: 8. Germline CDR1 and CDR2: DFQATT and SNEGSKA (reference sequence). This CDR3 reads CSARDSRSSYEQYF. The CDR3, as DNA: TGCAGTGCGAGGGACAGCAGGAGCTCCTACGAGCAGTACTTC.

The chain employs TRBV3-1 and TRBJ2-7; D possibly corresponds to TRBD2 (6 bases). The ends were cut back, 4 bases at V and 5 bases at J, with 18 bases in the middle. CDR1 LGHDT and CDR2 YNNKEL come from the germline V gene (reference sequence). The CDR3 is 15 amino acids. CDR3 DNA sequence: TGTGCCAGCAGCCCCCGACTAGGGCCGGTCCACGAGCAGTACTTC. This translates into CASSPRLGPVHEQYF.

V and J are TRBV29-1 and TRBJ2-3, with 11 bases aligning to TRBD1. J lost 9 bases, V lost 5 bases, and 4 bases had no gene match. Germline V CDR1 and CDR2: SQVTM, ANQGSEA. CDR3 length: 12 amino acids. The DNA of the CDR3 is TGCAGCGTTCAGGGGACAGGGGGGACGCAGTATTTT. Translation: CSVQGTGGTQYF.

The chain links TRBV14 to TRBJ2-7, with D unresolved. Germline V lookup: CDR1 SGHDN, CDR2 FVKESK. The CDR3 is made up of 12 amino acids. The ends were cut back, 4 bases at V and 3 bases at J, with 7 bases in the middle. CDR3: CASSPNNYEQYF. DNA of the CDR3: TGTGCCAGCAGCCCGAATAACTACGAGCAGTACTTC.

This clonotype was found once. V is TRBV9 and J is TRBJ1-1, with D maybe TRBD1 (6 bases). Trimming cost V 0 bases and J 3 bases, with 9 bases left between them. Germline V gene data show CDR1 as SGDLS and CDR2 as YYNGEE. The length of the CDR3 is 14 residues. The CDR3 protein is CASSVADRHTEAFF. The DNA for the CDR3 is TGTGCCAGCAGCGTAGCGGACAGACACACTGAAGCTTTCTTT.

This sequence joins TRBV19 and TRBJ1-2; 7 bases are a match to TRBD1. The germline V gene has CDR1 LNHDA and CDR2 SQIVND (reference sequence). V gave up 7 bases and J gave up 1 base; unmatched junction bases: 9. The CDR3 runs to 15 residues. The CDR3: CASTSLQGINYGYTF. The CDR3 nucleotides are TGTGCCAGTACCTCATTACAGGGGATTAACTATGGCTACACCTTC.

CDR3 protein: CAIREAGGEETQYF. The DNA of the CDR3 is TGTGCCATCCGTGAGGCGGGGGGGGAAGAGACCCAGTACTTC. This chain uses TRBV21-1 with TRBJ2-5; the table's D call, TRBD2, has no DNA check behind it. TRBV21-1 represents a pseudogene. The CDR3 covers 14 residues.

The chain couples TRBV27 to TRBJ2-1; D is undetermined. The germline V gene encodes CDR1 MNHEY and CDR2 SMNVEV (reference sequence). CDR3 length equals 13 residues. The V end was cut by 7 bases, the J end by 8 bases, with 15 bases between. CDR3 DNA sequence: TGTGCCAGCATTTCGAAGAGTAGGTATGAGCAGTTCTTC. Its translation: CASISKSRYEQFF.

The V and J genes are TRBV20-1 and TRBJ1-2; D might be TRBD1 (5 bases). The ends were cut back, 1 base at V and 7 bases at J, with 25 bases in the middle. Germline lookup yields CDR1 DFQATT and CDR2 SNEGSKA (reference sequence). The CDR3 is 17 residues long. DNA for the CDR3: TGCAGTGCTAGAGCTCCTCCAGAGGGCCAGGGTATGGGTGGCTACACCTTC. It is translated as CSARAPPEGQGMGGYTF.

The rearrangement links TRBV5-1 to TRBJ2-5; 7 bases agree with TRBD2. Germline CDR1 and CDR2: SGHRS and YFSETQ. The ends lost 4 bases at V and 8 bases at J; junction bases unmatched: 11. The CDR3 has 14 residues. CDR3 in amino acids: CASSLSWGGETQYF. CDR3 bases: TGCGCCAGCAGCCTCAGCTGGGGGGGTGAAACCCAGTACTTC.

The rearrangement links TRBV20-1 to TRBJ2-1; the D is unclear. Trimming stripped 3 bases from V and 7 bases from J, with 7 bases between. The CDR3 is 11 amino acids. CDR1 DFQATT and CDR2 SNEGSKA come from the germline V gene (reference sequence). The CDR3 loop reads CSASPGNEQFF. The CDR3 region has the DNA TGCAGTGCTAGCCCTGGAAATGAGCAGTTCTTC.

The chain's CDR3 is CASSYQQGNQPQHF. The CDR3 DNA is TGTGCCAGCAGTTACCAACAGGGCAATCAGCCCCAGCATTTT. The genes are TRBV6-5 and TRBJ1-5, with D possibly TRBD1 on 5 matching bases. V was shortened by 2 bases and J by 2 bases, with 7 bases between the two germline ends. Germline lookup yields CDR1 MNHEY and CDR2 SVGAGI. The CDR3 extends over 14 amino acids.

The chain uses TRBV15 and TRBJ2-5; D is possibly TRBD2 (5 bases). Trimming stripped 0 bases from V and 0 bases from J, with 8 bases between. The CDR3 consists of 15 residues. The germline gives CDR1 LNHNV, CDR2 YYDKDF (reference sequence). The CDR3 loop reads CATSRELGNQETQYF. The DNA of the CDR3 is TGTGCCACCAGCAGAGAACTAGGAAACCAAGAGACCCAGTACTTC. Looking up the rest from reference TRBV15 and TRBJ2-5 gives the full variable domain: DAMVIQNPRYQVTQFGKPVTLSCSQTLNHNVMYWYQQKSSQAPKLLFHYYDKDFNNEADTPDNFQSRRPNTSFCFLDIRSPGLGDTAMYLCATSRELGNQETQYFGPGTRLLVL.

The CDR3 is CASTETAGIDNSPLHF. CDR3 sequence (DNA): TGCGCCAGTACCGAAACTGCCGGGATTGATAATTCACCCCTCCACTTT. This rearrangement joins TRBV4-1 to TRBJ1-6; D not certain. This CDR3 region has 16 residues. Looked up from germline, CDR1 is MGHRA and CDR2 is YSYEKL. The V end was cut by 9 bases, the J end by 5 bases, with 20 bases between.

The chain uses TRBV9 and TRBJ2-2; 14 positions agree with TRBD2. Trimming removed 0 bases from V and 7 bases from J; junction bases left unmatched: 8. This CDR3 comprises 18 residues. Germline CDR1 is SGDLS and CDR2 is YYNGEE. CDR3 amino acids: CASSVDPGLAGVDGELFF. In nucleotides, the CDR3 is TGTGCCAGCAGCGTAGACCCGGGACTAGCGGGGGTGGACGGGGAGCTGTTTTTT.

CDR3 bases: TGCAGTGCTCCCGCTCGACAGGGGAAGAGCACTGAAGCTTTCTTT. It codes for CSAPARQGKSTEAFF. V gene TRBV20-1 combines with J gene TRBJ1-1; 8 bases are shared with TRBD1. The V and J ends lost 5 bases and 4 bases, in that order; junction bases with no gene match: 12. Germline assignment: CDR1 DFQATT and CDR2 SNEGSKA (reference sequence). The CDR3 is made up of 15 amino acids.

The sample holds a few counts of this clonotype. The gene calls are TRBV20-1 and TRBJ2-7; D ambiguous. Trimming stripped 0 bases from V and 0 bases from J, with 21 bases between. Germline loops: CDR1 DFQATT, CDR2 SNEGSKA (reference sequence). This CDR3 spans 18 amino acids. As DNA, the CDR3 is TGCAGTGCTAGAGATACCGGCACCCCCAAGGCAAACTCCTACGAGCAGTACTTC. This translates into CSARDTGTPKANSYEQYF.

The V gene is TRBV6-5, the J gene TRBJ1-5; D gene ambiguous. This CDR3 region has 13 residues. Trimming shortened V by 6 bases and J by 2 bases, and 8 bases separated the two germline ends. Germline CDR1 reads MNHEY; CDR2 reads SVGAGI. The CDR3 region is CASRAGGNQPQHF. CDR3 nucleotides: TGTGCCAGCAGGGCAGGAGGCAATCAGCCCCAGCATTTT.

This chain joins TRBV29-1 and TRBJ2-1; the D call may be TRBD1 or TRBD2 (5 bases each). Germline assignment: CDR1 SQVTM and CDR2 ANQGSEA. This CDR3 contains 16 residues. The V gene lost 5 bases and the J gene lost 0 bases, with 17 bases spanning the gap. In nucleotides, the CDR3 is TGCAGCGTTAGGGACCTCGATGGGGACTCCTACAATGAGCAGTTCTTC. Amino acids: CSVRDLDGDSYNEQFF.

The chain has TRBV9 and TRBJ2-7; D gene uncertain. The germline V gene encodes CDR1 SGDLS and CDR2 YYNGEE. CDR3 length equals 15 residues. The V and J ends lost 0 bases and 4 bases respectively, with 14 bases between them. The CDR3 coding sequence is TGTGCCAGCAGCGTAGTTAACAGTCCAACTTACGAGCAGTACTTC. It yields the protein CASSVVNSPTYEQYF.

The CDR3 nucleotides are TGTGCCAGCAGTTTAGGGCGGCAGAACACTGAAGCTTTCTTT. Translating it yields CASSLGRQNTEAFF. The rearrangement joins TRBV12-3 or TRBV12-4 to TRBJ1-1; D is unclear. V lost 1 base and J 1 base, leaving 7 bases between the germline ends. The CDR3 runs to 14 residues.

This chain uses TRBV6-5 with TRBJ2-2; D is possibly TRBD2 (6 bases). Trimming pared 11 bases from V and 3 bases from J, leaving 10 bases between. Germline CDR1 MNHEY, CDR2 SVGAGI. The CDR3 is 12 amino acids. The CDR3 DNA sequence: TGTGCCGTGCGGGGCTACACCGGGGAGCTGTTTTTT. Translation gives CAVRGYTGELFF.

The rearrangement uses TRBV6-1 and TRBJ2-7, with D perhaps matching TRBD1 (6 bases). The CDR3 totals 17 residues. V shed 6 bases and J shed 2 bases, with 23 bases lying between them. Germline CDR1 MNHNS, CDR2 SASEGT. The CDR3 DNA is TGTGCCAGCAGCGCGGCGTTTGCAGGGGAGAGCCCCTACGAGCAGTACTTC. This sequence encodes CASSAAFAGESPYEQYF.

The CDR3 coding sequence is TGTGCCAGCAGTGTAACCGGGGAGCTGTTTTTT. This gives the protein CASSVTGELFF. This sequence joins TRBV9 and TRBJ2-2; D is ambiguous. This CDR3 spans 11 amino acids. The germline V gene has CDR1 SGDLS and CDR2 YYNGEE. Trimming shortened V by 5 bases and J by 5 bases, and 4 bases separated the two germline ends. Full variable domain (rest looked up from reference TRBV9 and TRBJ2-2): DSGVTQTPKHLITATGQRVTLRCSPRSGDLSVYWYQQSLDQGLQFLIQYYNGEERAKGNILERFSAQQFPDLHSELNLSSLELGDSALYFCASSVTGELFFGEGSRLTVL.

This chain uses TRBV20-1 with TRBJ2-3, with a tentative D call TRBD2 (7 bases). The CDR3 consists of 16 residues. CDR1 is DFQATT, CDR2 SNEGSKA, per germline (reference sequence). Deletions cut 0 bases from V and 7 bases from J, with 20 bases between. The CDR3 DNA sequence: TGCAGTGCTAGAGATCCCCGAGGGGGGGGGCCGTATACGCAGTATTTT. Protein product: CSARDPRGGGPYTQYF.